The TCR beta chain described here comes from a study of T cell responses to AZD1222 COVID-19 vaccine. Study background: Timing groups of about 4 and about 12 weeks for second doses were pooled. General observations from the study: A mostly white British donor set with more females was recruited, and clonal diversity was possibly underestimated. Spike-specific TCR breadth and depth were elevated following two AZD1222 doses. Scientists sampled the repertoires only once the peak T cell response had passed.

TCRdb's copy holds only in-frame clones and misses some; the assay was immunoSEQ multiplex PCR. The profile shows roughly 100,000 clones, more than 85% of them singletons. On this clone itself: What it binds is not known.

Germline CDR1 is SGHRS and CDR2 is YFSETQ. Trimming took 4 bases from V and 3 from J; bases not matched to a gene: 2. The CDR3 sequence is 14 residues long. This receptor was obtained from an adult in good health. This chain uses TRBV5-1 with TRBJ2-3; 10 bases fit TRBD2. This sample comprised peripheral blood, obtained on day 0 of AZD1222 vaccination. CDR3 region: CASSRGLATDTQYF. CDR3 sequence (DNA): TGCGCCAGCAGCAGGGGACTAGCGACAGATACGCAGTATTTT.